This record looks at one TCR beta chain sequence and its context. Its antigen is not identified. The CDR3 is 15 residues long. Trimming cost V 4 bases and J 12 bases; bases outside gene matches: 16. Germline CDR1 MNHNY, CDR2 SVGAGI (reference sequence). These data are taken from a study of shared clonotypes between healthy human individuals. The wider study: Three plates were used per donor for CD4 naive, three for CD4 memory, two for CD8 naive and one for CD8 memory. Study conclusions and caveats: Naive subsets typically showed greater estimated richness than memory subsets.

The sorted-subset replicate PCRs were given 150 to 250 ng DNA, which is tens of thousands of T cell genomes. TCRdb keeps only in-frame clones here, not all; method: immunoSEQ multiplex PCR. The repertoire includes roughly 1,100,000 clones, around 74% of them detected once, and about 1.4% sits in the top ten. The chain is built from TRBV6-6 and TRBJ2-7; 9 bases align to TRBD1. Specimen: memory CD4+ T cells sorted from blood. Subset described: CD45RA-negative fraction. This receptor was identified in a man aged 18-30 years in good health. The CDR3 reads CASSLSPGQGPWGYF. The CDR3 region has the DNA TGTGCCAGCAGTTTATCCCCGGGACAGGGCCCTTGGGGGTACTTC.